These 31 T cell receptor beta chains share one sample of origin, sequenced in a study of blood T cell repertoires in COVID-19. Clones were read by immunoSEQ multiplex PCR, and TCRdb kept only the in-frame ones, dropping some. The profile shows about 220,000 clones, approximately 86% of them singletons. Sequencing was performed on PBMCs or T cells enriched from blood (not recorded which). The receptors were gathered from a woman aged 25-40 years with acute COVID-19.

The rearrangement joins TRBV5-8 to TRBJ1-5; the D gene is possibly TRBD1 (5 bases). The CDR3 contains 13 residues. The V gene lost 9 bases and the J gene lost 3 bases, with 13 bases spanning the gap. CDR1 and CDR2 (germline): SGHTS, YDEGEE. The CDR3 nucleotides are TGTGCCACCAAAGGCAGGGCCAATCAGCCCCAGCATTTT. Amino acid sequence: CATKGRANQPQHF.

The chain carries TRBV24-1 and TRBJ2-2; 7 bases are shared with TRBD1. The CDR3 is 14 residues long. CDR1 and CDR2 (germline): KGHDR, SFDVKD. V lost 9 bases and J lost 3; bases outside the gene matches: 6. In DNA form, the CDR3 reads TGTGCCACCCGAGACAGGGAAGACACCGGGGAGCTGTTTTTT. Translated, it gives CATRDREDTGELFF.

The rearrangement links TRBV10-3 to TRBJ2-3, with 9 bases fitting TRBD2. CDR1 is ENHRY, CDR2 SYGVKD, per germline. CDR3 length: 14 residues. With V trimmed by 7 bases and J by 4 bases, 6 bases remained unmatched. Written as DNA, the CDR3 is TGTGCCATCATGAAGGGACTAGCCCCAGATACGCAGTATTTT. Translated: CAIMKGLAPDTQYF.

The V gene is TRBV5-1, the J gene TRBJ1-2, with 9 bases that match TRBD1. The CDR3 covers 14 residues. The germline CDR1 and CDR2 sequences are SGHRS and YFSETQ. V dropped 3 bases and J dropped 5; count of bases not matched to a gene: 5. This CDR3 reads CASSSTQGAYGYTF. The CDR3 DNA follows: TGCGCCAGCAGCTCCACACAGGGGGCGTATGGCTACACCTTC.

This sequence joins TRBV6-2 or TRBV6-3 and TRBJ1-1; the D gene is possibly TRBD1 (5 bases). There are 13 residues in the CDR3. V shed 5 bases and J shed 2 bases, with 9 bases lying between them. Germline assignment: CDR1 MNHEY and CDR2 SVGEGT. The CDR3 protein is CASSGQGNTEAFF. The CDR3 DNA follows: TGTGCCAGCAGTGGCCAGGGTAACACTGAAGCTTTCTTT.

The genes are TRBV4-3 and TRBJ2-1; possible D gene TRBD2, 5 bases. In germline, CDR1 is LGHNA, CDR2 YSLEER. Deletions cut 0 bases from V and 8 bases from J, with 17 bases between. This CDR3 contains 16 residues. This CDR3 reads CASSQDLRAPRDEQFF. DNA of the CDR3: TGCGCCAGCAGCCAAGATCTGCGGGCCCCTAGGGATGAGCAGTTCTTC.

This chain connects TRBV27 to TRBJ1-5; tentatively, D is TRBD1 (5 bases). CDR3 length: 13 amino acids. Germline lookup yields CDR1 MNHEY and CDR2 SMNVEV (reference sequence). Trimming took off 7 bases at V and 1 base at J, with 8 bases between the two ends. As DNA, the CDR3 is TGTGCCAGCATGCGGGGGAGCAATCAGCCCCAGCATTTT. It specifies CASMRGSNQPQHF.

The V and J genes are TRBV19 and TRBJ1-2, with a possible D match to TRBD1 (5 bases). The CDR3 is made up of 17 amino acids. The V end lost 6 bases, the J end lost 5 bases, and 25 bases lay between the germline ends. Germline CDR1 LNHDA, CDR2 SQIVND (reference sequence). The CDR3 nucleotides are TGTGCCAGTAGCCGGCTGCCATCCCAGGGCACTACTTATGGCTACACCTTC. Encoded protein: CASSRLPSQGTTYGYTF.

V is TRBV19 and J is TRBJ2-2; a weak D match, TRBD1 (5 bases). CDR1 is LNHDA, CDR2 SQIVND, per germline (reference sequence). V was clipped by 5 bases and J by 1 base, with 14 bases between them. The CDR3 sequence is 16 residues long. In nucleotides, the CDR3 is TGTGCCAGTAGTGCAATGGACAAATTGAACACCGGGGAGCTGTTTTTT. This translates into CASSAMDKLNTGELFF.

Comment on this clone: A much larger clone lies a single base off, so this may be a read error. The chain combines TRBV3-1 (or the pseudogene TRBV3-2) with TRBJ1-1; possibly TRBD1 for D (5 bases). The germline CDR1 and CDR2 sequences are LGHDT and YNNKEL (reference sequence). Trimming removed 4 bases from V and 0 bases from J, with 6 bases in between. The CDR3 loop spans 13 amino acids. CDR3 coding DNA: TGTGCCAGCAGCCCGACAGTGAACACTGAAGCTTTCTTT. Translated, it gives CASSPTVNTEAFF.

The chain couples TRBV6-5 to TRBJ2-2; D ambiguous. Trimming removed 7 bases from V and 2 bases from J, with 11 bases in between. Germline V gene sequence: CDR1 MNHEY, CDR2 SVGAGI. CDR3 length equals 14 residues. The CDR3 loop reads CASTMSVNTGELFF. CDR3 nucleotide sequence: TGTGCCAGCACCATGAGCGTTAACACCGGGGAGCTGTTTTTT.

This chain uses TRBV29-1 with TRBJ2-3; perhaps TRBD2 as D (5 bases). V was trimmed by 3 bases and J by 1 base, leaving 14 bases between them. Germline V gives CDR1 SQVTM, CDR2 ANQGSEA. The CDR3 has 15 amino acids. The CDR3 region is CSVDGSGGRTDTQYF. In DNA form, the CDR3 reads TGCAGCGTTGATGGAAGCGGCGGTCGCACAGATACGCAGTATTTT.

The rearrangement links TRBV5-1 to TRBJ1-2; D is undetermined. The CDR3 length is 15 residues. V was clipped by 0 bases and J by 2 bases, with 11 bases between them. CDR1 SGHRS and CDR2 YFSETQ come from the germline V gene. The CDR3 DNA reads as TGCGCCAGCAGCTTGGAGGCCGGGAGAAACTATGGCTACACCTTC. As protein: CASSLEAGRNYGYTF.

DNA of the CDR3: TGTGCCAGCAGCTTAAGTTGGGTAAACTCGGGGGCTTTCTTT. Encoded protein: CASSLSWVNSGAFF. The V and J genes are TRBV7-9 and TRBJ1-1; D unclear. The CDR3 consists of 14 residues. Germline V gene data show CDR1 as SEHNR and CDR2 as FQNEAQ (reference sequence). Trimming pared 2 bases from V and 11 bases from J, leaving 18 bases between.

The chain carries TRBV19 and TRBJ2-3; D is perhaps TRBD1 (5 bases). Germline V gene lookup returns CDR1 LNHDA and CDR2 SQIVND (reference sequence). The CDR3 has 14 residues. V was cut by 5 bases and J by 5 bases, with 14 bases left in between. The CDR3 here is CASSARTRQDTQYF. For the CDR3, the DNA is TGTGCCAGTAGTGCTCGGACACGGCAAGATACGCAGTATTTT.

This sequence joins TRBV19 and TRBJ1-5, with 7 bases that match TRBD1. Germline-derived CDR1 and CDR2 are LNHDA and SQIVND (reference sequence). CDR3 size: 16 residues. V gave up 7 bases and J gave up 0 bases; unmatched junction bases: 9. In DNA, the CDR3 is TGTGCCAGTACTGATCCGACAGGGAATAGCAATCAGCCCCAGCATTTT. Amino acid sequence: CASTDPTGNSNQPQHF.

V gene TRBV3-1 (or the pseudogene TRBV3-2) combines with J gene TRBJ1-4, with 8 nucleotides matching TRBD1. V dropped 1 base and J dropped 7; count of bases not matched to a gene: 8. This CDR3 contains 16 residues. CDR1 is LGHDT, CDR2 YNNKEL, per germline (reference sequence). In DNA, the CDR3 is TGTGCCAGCAGCCAAGGGTCCCCAGGGGGCAGTGAAAAACTGTTTTTT. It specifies CASSQGSPGGSEKLFF.

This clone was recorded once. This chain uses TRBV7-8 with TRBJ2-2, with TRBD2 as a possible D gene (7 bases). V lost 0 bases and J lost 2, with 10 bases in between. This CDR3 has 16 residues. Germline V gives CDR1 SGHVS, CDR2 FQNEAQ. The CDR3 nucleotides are TGTGCCAGCAGCTTAGCGCCGGGGGGCAACACCGGGGAGCTGTTTTTT. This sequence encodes CASSLAPGGNTGELFF.

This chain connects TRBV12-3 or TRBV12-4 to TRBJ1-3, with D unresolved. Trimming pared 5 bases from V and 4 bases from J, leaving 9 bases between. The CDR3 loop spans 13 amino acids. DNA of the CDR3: TGTGCCAGCAGTCCTGCGCGGGGAAACACCATATATTTT. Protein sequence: CASSPARGNTIYF.

The CDR3 DNA sequence: TGTGCCAGCAGCCCTACGCCCAACACTGAAGCTTTCTTT. Translating gives CASSPTPNTEAFF. The chain combines TRBV5-4 with TRBJ1-1, with unresolved D. The CDR3 covers 13 residues. Trimming stripped 4 bases from V and 2 bases from J, with 9 bases between. Germline assignment: CDR1 SGHNT and CDR2 YYREEE (reference sequence).

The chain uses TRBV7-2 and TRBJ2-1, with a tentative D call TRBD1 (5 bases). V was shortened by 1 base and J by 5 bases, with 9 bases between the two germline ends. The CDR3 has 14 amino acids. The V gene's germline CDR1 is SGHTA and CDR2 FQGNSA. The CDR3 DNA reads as TGTGCCAGCAGCTTAGAGCAGGGTCACAATGAGCAGTTCTTC. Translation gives CASSLEQGHNEQFF.

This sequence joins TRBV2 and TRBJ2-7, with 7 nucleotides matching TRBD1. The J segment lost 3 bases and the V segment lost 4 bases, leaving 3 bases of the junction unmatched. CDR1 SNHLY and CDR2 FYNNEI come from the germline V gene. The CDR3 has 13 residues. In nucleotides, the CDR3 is TGTGCCAGCAGTGTCGGGACAGACTACGAGCAGTACTTC. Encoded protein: CASSVGTDYEQYF.

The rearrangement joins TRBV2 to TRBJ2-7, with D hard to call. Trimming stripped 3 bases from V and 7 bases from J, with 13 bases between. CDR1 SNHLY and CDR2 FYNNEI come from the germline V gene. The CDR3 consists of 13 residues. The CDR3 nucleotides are TGTGCCAGCAGTGATGAGCACCTTTCGGAGCAGTACTTC. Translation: CASSDEHLSEQYF. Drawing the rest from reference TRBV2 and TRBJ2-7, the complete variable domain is EPEVTQTPSHQVTQMGQEVILRCVPISNHLYFYWYRQILGQKVEFLVSFYNNEISEKSEIFDDQFSVERPDGSNFTLKIRSTKLEDSAMYFCASSDEHLSEQYFGPGTRLTVT.

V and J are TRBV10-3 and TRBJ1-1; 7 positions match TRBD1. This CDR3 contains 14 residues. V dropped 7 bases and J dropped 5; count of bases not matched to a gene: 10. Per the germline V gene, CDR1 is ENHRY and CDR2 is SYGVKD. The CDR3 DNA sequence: TGTGCCATCACCAATGACAGGGTATCAACTGAAGCTTTCTTT. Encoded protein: CAITNDRVSTEAFF.

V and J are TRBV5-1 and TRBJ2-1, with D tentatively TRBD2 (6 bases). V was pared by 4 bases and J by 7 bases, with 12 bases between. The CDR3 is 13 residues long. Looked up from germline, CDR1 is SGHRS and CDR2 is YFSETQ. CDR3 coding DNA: TGCGCCAGCAGCGTGGCGGGGAATAATGAGCAGTTCTTC. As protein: CASSVAGNNEQFF.

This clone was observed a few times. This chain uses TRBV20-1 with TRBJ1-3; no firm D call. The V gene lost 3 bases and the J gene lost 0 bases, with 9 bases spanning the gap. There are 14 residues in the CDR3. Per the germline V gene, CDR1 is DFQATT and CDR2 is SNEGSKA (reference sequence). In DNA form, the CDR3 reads TGCAGTGCTAGTCCGGGAAGCTCTGGAAACACCATATATTTT. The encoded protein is CSASPGSSGNTIYF.

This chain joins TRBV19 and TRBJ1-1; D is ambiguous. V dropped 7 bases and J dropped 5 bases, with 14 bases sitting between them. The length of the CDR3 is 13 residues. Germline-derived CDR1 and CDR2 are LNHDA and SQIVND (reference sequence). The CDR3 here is CASTGLRGTEAFF. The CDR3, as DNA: TGTGCCAGTACGGGCCTACGAGGGACTGAAGCTTTCTTT.

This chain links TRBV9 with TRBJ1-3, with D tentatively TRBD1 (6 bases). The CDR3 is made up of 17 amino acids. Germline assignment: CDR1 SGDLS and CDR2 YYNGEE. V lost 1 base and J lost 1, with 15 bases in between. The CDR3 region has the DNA TGTGCCAGCAGCGTACGACAAGGGGGATTTTCTGGAAACACCATATATTTT. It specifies CASSVRQGGFSGNTIYF.

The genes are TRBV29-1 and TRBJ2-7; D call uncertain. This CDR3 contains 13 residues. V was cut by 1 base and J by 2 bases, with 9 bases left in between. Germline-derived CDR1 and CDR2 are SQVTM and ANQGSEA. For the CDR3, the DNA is TGCAGCGTTGAAGGGTCTACAGCCTACGAGCAGTACTTC. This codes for CSVEGSTAYEQYF.

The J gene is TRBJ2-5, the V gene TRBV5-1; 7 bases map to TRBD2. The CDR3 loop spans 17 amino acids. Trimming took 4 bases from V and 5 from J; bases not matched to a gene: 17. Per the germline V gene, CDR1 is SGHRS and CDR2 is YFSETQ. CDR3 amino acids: CASSHRWEGKVLETQYF. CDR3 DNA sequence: TGCGCCAGCAGCCACCGGTGGGAGGGAAAGGTTCTCGAGACCCAGTACTTC.

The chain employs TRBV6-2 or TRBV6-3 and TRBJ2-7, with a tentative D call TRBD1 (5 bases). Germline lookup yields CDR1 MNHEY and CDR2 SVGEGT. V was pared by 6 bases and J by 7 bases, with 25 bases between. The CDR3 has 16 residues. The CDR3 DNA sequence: TGTGCCAGCAGCTATGCCCACCGACAGACCTACGTTGAGCAGTACTTC. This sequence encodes CASSYAHRQTYVEQYF.